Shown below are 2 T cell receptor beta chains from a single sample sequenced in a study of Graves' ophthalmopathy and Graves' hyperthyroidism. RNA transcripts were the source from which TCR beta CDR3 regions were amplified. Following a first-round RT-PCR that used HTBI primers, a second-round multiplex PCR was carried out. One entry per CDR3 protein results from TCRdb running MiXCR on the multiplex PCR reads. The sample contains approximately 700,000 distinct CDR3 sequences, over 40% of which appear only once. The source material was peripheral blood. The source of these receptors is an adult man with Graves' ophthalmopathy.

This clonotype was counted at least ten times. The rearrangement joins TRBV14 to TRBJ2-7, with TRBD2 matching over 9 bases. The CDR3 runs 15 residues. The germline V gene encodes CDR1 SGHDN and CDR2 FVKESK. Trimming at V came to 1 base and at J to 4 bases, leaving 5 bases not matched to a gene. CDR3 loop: CASSQVSGRRYEQYF. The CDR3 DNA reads TGTGCCAGCAGCCAAGTGAGCGGGAGGAGGTACGAGCAGTACTTC.

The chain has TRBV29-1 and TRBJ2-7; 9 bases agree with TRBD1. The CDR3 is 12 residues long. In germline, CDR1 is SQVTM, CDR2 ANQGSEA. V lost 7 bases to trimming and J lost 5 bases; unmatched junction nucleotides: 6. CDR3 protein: CSEGQGPNEQYF. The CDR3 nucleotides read TGCAGCGAGGGACAGGGCCCTAACGAGCAGTACTTC.